The 13 T cell receptor beta chains reported below all come from one sample, sequenced in a study of OX40 agonist ivuxolimab in advanced cancers. Only in-frame clones appear in the TCRdb table, and some are missing; sequencing was by immunoSEQ multiplex PCR. The sample consists of some 60,000 clones, roughly nine tenths of them appearing once. The sequences come from CD4+ or CD8+ T cells sorted from blood, collected in a trial of the OX40 agonist ivuxolimab. All receptors derive from an adult with an advanced solid tumor such as melanoma, head and neck, liver or kidney cancer.

This chain uses TRBV6-5 with TRBJ1-1; tentatively, D is TRBD1 (6 bases). Germline loops: CDR1 MNHEY, CDR2 SVGAGI. This CDR3 has 14 amino acids. Trimming shortened V by 6 bases and J by 0 bases, and 11 bases separated the two germline ends. CDR3 sequence reads: CASSRQVMNTEAFF. In nucleotides, the CDR3 is TGTGCCAGCAGCCGACAGGTTATGAACACTGAAGCTTTCTTT.

This chain connects TRBV6-5 to TRBJ2-7, with TRBD2 matching 10 bases. Germline CDR1 and CDR2: MNHEY and SVGAGI. The CDR3 runs 14 residues. V was clipped by 8 bases and J by 3 bases; unmatched bases: 7. CDR3 sequence: CASGLAGDSYEQYF. In nucleotides, the CDR3 is TGTGCCAGCGGGCTAGCGGGAGATAGCTACGAGCAGTACTTC.

The V and J genes are TRBV4-2 and TRBJ1-5, with no clear D. This CDR3 is 13 amino acids long. The germline V gene encodes CDR1 LGHNA and CDR2 YNFKEQ. V lost 1 base and J lost 5, with 6 bases in between. CDR3 loop: CASSQVTDQPQHF. The CDR3 DNA reads as TGTGCCAGCAGCCAAGTTACCGATCAGCCCCAGCATTTT.

The V call is TRBV11-2, the J call TRBJ2-1; 14 positions agree with TRBD2. J gave up 2 bases and V 5 bases, and 8 bases lay outside the gene matches. Germline CDR1 reads SGHAT; CDR2 reads FQNNGV. The CDR3 is made up of 18 amino acids. The CDR3 reads CASSRGTSGSFTYNEQFF. The CDR3 nucleotides read TGTGCCAGCAGCCGTGGGACTAGCGGGAGTTTCACCTACAATGAGCAGTTCTTC. Looking up the rest from reference TRBV11-2 and TRBJ2-1 gives the full variable domain: EAGVAQSPRYKIIEKRQSVAFWCNPISGHATLYWYQQILGQGPKLLIQFQNNGVVDDSQLPKDRFSAERLKGVDSTLKIQPAKLEDSAVYLCASSRGTSGSFTYNEQFFGPGTRLTVL.

This clone was counted only a few times. The gene calls are TRBV4-1 and TRBJ1-6, with 10 positions matching TRBD1. This CDR3 has 17 residues. Germline lookup yields CDR1 MGHRA and CDR2 YSYEKL. With 0 bases clipped from V and 7 bases from J, the junction kept 6 bases outside the gene matches. CDR3: CASSQDRTGGRNSPLHF. The CDR3, as DNA: TGCGCCAGCAGCCAAGATCGGACAGGGGGAAGGAATTCACCCCTCCACTTT.

The chain employs TRBV6-5 and TRBJ1-2; no clear D. Germline V gene data show CDR1 as MNHEY and CDR2 as SVGAGI. This CDR3 has 12 residues. Trimming took off 5 bases at V and 4 bases at J, with 8 bases between the two ends. The CDR3 DNA reads TGTGCCAGCAGTGAAGCGGGCTATGGCTACACCTTC. Its translation: CASSEAGYGYTF.

The chain is built from TRBV10-1 and TRBJ1-6; TRBD1 is a possible D gene (5 bases). The CDR3 has 13 amino acids. Trimming took 10 bases from V and 7 from J, leaving 14 bases between them. Germline CDR1 is WNHNN and CDR2 is SYGVQD (reference sequence). CDR3 loop: CATSQGTNSPLHF. The CDR3 DNA sequence: TGCGCCACCTCTCAGGGAACGAATTCACCCCTCCACTTT.

This chain connects TRBV30 to TRBJ1-6; D gene uncertain. Germline-derived CDR1 and CDR2 are GTSNPN and SVGIG (reference sequence). V was shortened by 2 bases and J by 8 bases, with 16 bases between the two germline ends. This CDR3 is 15 amino acids long. The CDR3 DNA sequence: TGTGCCTGGAGTTCCAAGTCCCGAAGGGATTCACCCCTCCACTTT. This sequence encodes CAWSSKSRRDSPLHF.

The sample holds a few counts of this clone. This chain joins TRBV6-1 and TRBJ2-7; tentative D call: TRBD1 (6 bases). This CDR3 has 13 amino acids. CDR1 is MNHNS, CDR2 SASEGT, per germline. Trimming removed 0 bases from V and 9 bases from J, with 12 bases in between. This CDR3 is CASSEAQGTGQYF. As DNA, the CDR3 is TGTGCCAGCAGTGAAGCCCAGGGGACGGGGCAGTACTTC.

The chain joins TRBV30 to TRBJ1-5, with D perhaps matching TRBD1 (5 bases). There are 14 residues in the CDR3. Trimming removed 0 bases from V and 7 bases from J, with 13 bases in between. Germline CDR1 and CDR2: GTSNPN and SVGIG (reference sequence). CDR3 nucleotides: TGTGCCTGGAGTGTAAATGATGGGGGGCAGCCCCAGCATTTT. Translated, it gives CAWSVNDGGQPQHF.

As DNA, the CDR3 is TGTGCCAGCAGTGAAGGGAGAGACCGGGACGGCTATGGCTACACCTTC. Amino acids: CASSEGRDRDGYGYTF. The rearrangement uses TRBV2 and TRBJ1-2; perhaps TRBD1 as D (5 bases). This CDR3 comprises 16 residues. The V gene lost 1 base and the J gene lost 4 bases, with 16 bases spanning the gap. Germline assignment: CDR1 SNHLY and CDR2 FYNNEI.

The genes are TRBV10-3 and TRBJ2-7, with 9 bases that match TRBD2. From germline, CDR1 is ENHRY and CDR2 SYGVKD. Trimming removed 8 bases from V and 2 bases from J; junction bases left unmatched: 10. The CDR3 contains 15 residues. In nucleotides, the CDR3 is TGTGCCATCGGAGACTCTAGCGGGACCCCCTACGAGCAGTACTTC. Its translation: CAIGDSSGTPYEQYF.

This rearrangement joins TRBV6-5 to TRBJ2-3; 11 nucleotides agree with TRBD2. The CDR3 sequence is 15 residues long. The ends lost 6 bases at V and 1 base at J; junction bases unmatched: 3. Germline-derived CDR1 and CDR2 are MNHEY and SVGAGI. The chain's CDR3 is CASSRGLAGTDTQYF. The CDR3 region has the DNA TGTGCCAGCAGCCGGGGACTAGCGGGCACAGATACGCAGTATTTT.